The source of this T cell receptor beta chain is a study of PD-L1 blockade in urothelial cancer. Study overall: From about 2014, patients received atezolizumab, given as 1,200 mg intravenously every 3 weeks.

Noted time point: peripheral blood 6 weeks after treatment start. Peripheral blood mononuclear cells were collected from every patient before and during treatment, yielding between 1 and 8 samples per patient. The table lists this clone with a count of one. Germline V CDR1 and CDR2: MDHEN, SYDVKM. This CDR3 has 13 residues. Trimming cost V 1 base and J 6 bases, with 6 bases left between them. Some clones are missing from TCRdb's copy, which holds only in-frame ones; the method was immunoSEQ multiplex PCR. Seen here are 35,000 to 55,000 clones, more than 75% observed once, and the top ten hold less than 15%.

This chain uses TRBV28 with TRBJ1-4; a weak D match, TRBD1 (5 bases). This sequence was found in a man in his 60s with urothelial cancer. Sequencing used PBMCs, obtained around atezolizumab (anti-PD-L1) treatment. This chain's CDR3 is CASSLSRDEKLFF. CDR3 nucleotides: TGTGCCAGCAGTTTATCCAGGGATGAAAAACTGTTTTTT. The full variable domain, completed using reference TRBV28 and TRBJ1-4, is DVKVTQSSRYLVKRTGEKVFLECVQDMDHENMFWYRQDPGLGLRLIYFSYDVKMKEKGDIPEGYSVSREKKERFSLILESASTNQTSMYLCASSLSRDEKLFFGSGTQLSVL.